The 4 T cell receptor beta chains in this list originate from one sample, sequenced in a study of OX40 agonist ivuxolimab in advanced cancers. Here immunoSEQ multiplex PCR was the method, and the copy in TCRdb shows in-frame clones only, minus some. The sample lists over 45,000 clones; approximately 88% were seen once. Sequenced here: CD4+ or CD8+ T cells sorted from blood, sampled in a trial of the OX40 agonist ivuxolimab. Every receptor here comes from an adult with an advanced solid tumor such as melanoma, head and neck, liver or kidney cancer.

The chain has TRBV30 and TRBJ2-7; the match to TRBD2 covers 8 bases. The V gene end was trimmed by 4 bases and the J gene end by 3 bases; junction bases not matched to a gene: 8. Germline V CDR1 and CDR2: GTSNPN, SVGIG (reference sequence). There are 14 residues in the CDR3. The CDR3 loop reads CAWKGSAGGYEQYF. The DNA of the CDR3 is TGTGCCTGGAAAGGGTCTGCGGGAGGCTACGAGCAGTACTTC.

V is TRBV5-1 and J is TRBJ2-5, with 7 nucleotides matching TRBD1. CDR3 length: 14 amino acids. V lost 4 bases, J lost 5 bases, and 8 bases stayed unmatched. The germline V gene encodes CDR1 SGHRS and CDR2 YFSETQ. The DNA of the CDR3 is TGCGCCAGCAGCCCCGACAGGGAATGGGAGACCCAGTACTTC. It encodes CASSPDREWETQYF.

DNA of the CDR3: TGCGCCAGCAGCCAAGGGGCTAGCGGTATCTCCTACGAGCAGTACTTC. This encodes CASSQGASGISYEQYF. This chain connects TRBV4-1 to TRBJ2-7; 7 positions agree with TRBD2. The length of the CDR3 is 16 residues. The junction had 6 bases not matched to a gene; V was cut back by 1 base and J by 0 bases. The germline gives CDR1 MGHRA, CDR2 YSYEKL.

CDR3 amino acids: CASSLKAVTSNTEAFF. The CDR3 DNA is TGTGCCAGCAGCTTAAAGGCGGTGACCTCGAACACTGAAGCTTTCTTT. This rearrangement joins TRBV7-3 to TRBJ1-1; no definite D call. Germline V gene data show CDR1 as SGHTA and CDR2 as FQGTGA. Trimming left V 1 base short and J 1 base short, with 13 bases between. This CDR3 is built from 16 residues. Together with reference TRBV7-3 and TRBJ1-1, the CDR3 gives the full variable domain: GAGVSQTPSNKVTEKGKYVELRCDPISGHTALYWYRQSLGQGPEFLIYFQGTGAADDSGLPNDRFFAVRPEGSVSTLKIQRTERGDSAVYLCASSLKAVTSNTEAFFGQGTRLTVV.